Presented here are 15 T cell receptor beta chains from one specimen sequenced in a study of long-term antiretroviral therapy in people with HIV. A v3.0 immunoSEQ assay was performed at survey level. TCRdb's table, derived via immunoSEQ multiplex PCR, lists solely in-frame clones and lacks some. The table includes about 29,000 clones, about 81% detected once. Sequenced here: unsorted PBMCs, sampled 2.9 years after starting antiretroviral therapy. These receptors were collected from a middle-aged man with HIV.

This rearrangement joins TRBV5-8 to TRBJ2-1, with 8 bases identical to TRBD1. Germline CDR1 SGHTS, CDR2 YDEGEE. Trimming took 0 bases from V and 4 from J; bases not matched to a gene: 9. The CDR3 totals 17 residues. The CDR3 region has the DNA TGTGCCAGCAGCTTGGCCCCACAGGGGGACCTTTACAATGAGCAGTTCTTC. Its translation: CASSLAPQGDLYNEQFF.

V usage is TRBV9 and J usage is TRBJ2-1; D is unclear. This CDR3 has 15 residues. CDR1 is SGDLS and CDR2 is YYNGEE in the germline V gene. Trimming took 2 bases from V and 6 from J, leaving 15 bases between them. CDR3: CASSVYLGGSNEQFF. The CDR3 region has the DNA TGTGCCAGCAGCGTTTATCTGGGTGGATCCAATGAGCAGTTCTTC.

The chain recombines TRBV7-6 with TRBJ2-7; TRBD1 matches 9 bases. Germline-derived CDR1 and CDR2 are SGHVS and FNYEAQ. This CDR3 contains 14 residues. Unmatched junction bases numbered 5, after V lost 5 bases and J lost 3 bases. The CDR3: CASSPGQGFYEQYF. For the CDR3, the DNA is TGTGCCAGCAGCCCGGGACAGGGCTTCTACGAGCAGTACTTC.

The chain couples TRBV29-1 to TRBJ1-2; no firm D call. With 0 bases removed from V and 8 bases from J, the gap between germline ends came to 19 bases. This CDR3 is 15 amino acids long. The germline gives CDR1 SQVTM, CDR2 ANQGSEA. The CDR3 bases are TGCAGCGTTGAAGATAGGGCAGTTGGGCTGGACGGCTACACCTTC. Encoded protein: CSVEDRAVGLDGYTF.

V and J are TRBV19 and TRBJ1-3, with D hard to call. Per germline, CDR1 LNHDA and CDR2 SQIVND (reference sequence). The CDR3 has 17 amino acids. Trimming took off 5 bases at V and 1 base at J, with 18 bases between the two ends. The chain's CDR3 is CASSGSGRLLSGNTIYF. For the CDR3, the DNA is TGTGCCAGTAGTGGCTCCGGCCGGCTCCTATCTGGAAACACCATATATTTT.

V and J are TRBV9 and TRBJ2-2; TRBD1 matches 7 bases. Germline CDR1 SGDLS, CDR2 YYNGEE. V trimming: 0 bases; J trimming: 4 bases; junction bases outside the gene matches: 12. This CDR3 is 18 amino acids long. CDR3 bases: TGTGCCAGCAGCGTAGCTGAGAGAGGGACAGATTTCACCGGGGAGCTGTTTTTT. This encodes CASSVAERGTDFTGELFF.

J is TRBJ2-5 and V is TRBV5-4; 13 nucleotides agree with TRBD2. This CDR3 is built from 16 residues. Germline CDR1 and CDR2: SGHNT and YYREEE (reference sequence). V dropped 3 bases and J dropped 0; count of bases not matched to a gene: 2. The CDR3 loop reads CASSWTSGGNQETQYF. In DNA, the CDR3 is TGTGCCAGCAGCTGGACTAGCGGGGGAAACCAAGAGACCCAGTACTTC.

The rearrangement uses TRBV7-3 and TRBJ2-7; a weak D match, TRBD2 (6 bases). Trimming removed 5 bases at V and 4 bases at J, with 12 bases between. Looked up from germline, CDR1 is SGHTA and CDR2 is FQGTGA. CDR3 length equals 13 residues. The CDR3 coding sequence is TGTGCCAGCAGCGCAAGGAGGGGTTACGAGCAGTACTTC. This translates into CASSARRGYEQYF.

The chain employs TRBV5-6 and TRBJ2-5, with D possibly being TRBD1 or TRBD2 (5 bases each). CDR3 length: 14 amino acids. Trimming took 6 bases from V and 5 from J, leaving 17 bases between them. The germline V gene encodes CDR1 SGHDT and CDR2 YYEEEE. Here the CDR3 DNA reads TGTGCCAGCACCCTGGGACGCAGTCGGGAGACCCAGTACTTC. Translated, it gives CASTLGRSRETQYF.

This clone was picked up a small number of times. The CDR3 DNA reads TGTGCCAGCCAGGTAGCTTTACAGTACTACGAGCAGTACTTC. Its protein product is CASQVALQYYEQYF. The chain is built from TRBV28 and TRBJ2-7; the D is unclear. The V end was cut by 8 bases, the J end by 3 bases, with 17 bases between. The CDR3 consists of 14 residues. The V gene's germline CDR1 is MDHEN and CDR2 SYDVKM. Filled out from reference TRBV28 and TRBJ2-7, the complete variable domain reads DVKVTQSSRYLVKRTGEKVFLECVQDMDHENMFWYRQDPGLGLRLIYFSYDVKMKEKGDIPEGYSVSREKKERFSLILESASTNQTSMYLCASQVALQYYEQYFGPGTRLTVT.

The chain couples TRBV7-9 to TRBJ1-2; 7 nucleotides match TRBD1. Per the germline V gene, CDR1 is SEHNR and CDR2 is FQNEAQ (reference sequence). With V trimmed by 0 bases and J by 3 bases, 10 bases remained unmatched. The CDR3 extends over 17 amino acids. The CDR3 nucleotides read TGTGCCAGCAGCTTAGCTGACAGGGCCCGGCTGTACTATGGCTACACCTTC. This encodes CASSLADRARLYYGYTF.

The V call is TRBV29-1, the J call TRBJ1-2; tentative D call: TRBD1 (5 bases). The CDR3 runs 13 residues. Germline assignment: CDR1 SQVTM and CDR2 ANQGSEA. Trimming pared 6 bases from V and 6 bases from J, leaving 17 bases between. The CDR3 is CSVPGGGGNGYTF. In DNA, the CDR3 is TGCAGCGTCCCCGGCGGGGGGGGGAATGGCTACACCTTC.

This CDR3 reads CATSRDLGQGGDEQYF. CDR3 in DNA: TGTGCCACCAGCAGAGATCTCGGGCAGGGGGGGGACGAGCAGTACTTC. The V call is TRBV15, the J call TRBJ2-7; D tentatively reads TRBD1 or TRBD2 (7 bases each). This CDR3 is built from 16 residues. The germline V and J ends were trimmed by 0 bases and 5 bases, with 17 bases remaining between them. Germline V gives CDR1 LNHNV, CDR2 YYDKDF (reference sequence).

The V gene is TRBV18, the J gene TRBJ2-5; D is perhaps TRBD1 (5 bases). This CDR3 is built from 16 residues. CDR1 is KGHSH and CDR2 is LQKENI in the germline V gene. With 3 bases removed from V and 5 bases from J, the gap between germline ends came to 19 bases. CDR3 nucleotides: TGTGCCAGCTCACCGCCGGGCAAGGGGCGGATGGAGACCCAGTACTTC. Protein: CASSPPGKGRMETQYF.

The rearrangement links TRBV28 to TRBJ1-6; tentatively, D is TRBD1 (6 bases). The CDR3 has 15 amino acids. Germline assignment: CDR1 MDHEN and CDR2 SYDVKM. Trimming cost V 6 bases and J 0 bases, with 9 bases left between them. CDR3 coding DNA: TGTGCCAGCAGAACAGGGAGCTCCTATAATTCACCCCTCCACTTT. Amino acid sequence: CASRTGSSYNSPLHF.